Below, 3 T cell receptor beta chains from the same sample are listed, as sequenced in a study of blood T cell repertoires in COVID-19. This table comes from immunoSEQ multiplex PCR, and its TCRdb copy is limited to in-frame clones, with some not included. Of under 300,000 clones in the sample, 70% to 85% were seen once. Sequencing was carried out using peripheral blood. These TCRs come from a middle-aged woman with active or convalescent COVID-19.

V is TRBV19 and J is TRBJ2-3; 11 positions agree with TRBD2. The germline gives CDR1 LNHDA, CDR2 SQIVND (reference sequence). The CDR3 is made up of 15 amino acids. Trimming took 7 bases from V and 4 from J; bases not matched to a gene: 7. CDR3 region: CASTASGGFPDTQYF. The CDR3 DNA reads as TGTGCCAGTACCGCTAGCGGGGGGTTTCCAGATACGCAGTATTTT.

The gene calls are TRBV21-1 and TRBJ1-5; the D segment call TRBD1 is taken from the table without a DNA check. TRBV21-1 represents a pseudogene. CDR3 length: 16 residues. In DNA, the CDR3 is TGTGCCAGCAGATTGTTGGACAGGGGGCTACGGCAGCCCCAGCATTTT. Amino acids: CASRLLDRGLRQPQHF.

V gene TRBV9 combines with J gene TRBJ1-4; 8 nucleotides align to TRBD1. Germline CDR1 is SGDLS and CDR2 is YYNGEE. The CDR3 runs to 15 residues. The ends lost 4 bases at V and 8 bases at J; junction bases unmatched: 10. The chain's CDR3 is CASSPRTGFNEKLFF. The CDR3 nucleotides are TGTGCCAGCAGCCCCCGGACAGGGTTTAACGAAAAACTGTTTTTT.